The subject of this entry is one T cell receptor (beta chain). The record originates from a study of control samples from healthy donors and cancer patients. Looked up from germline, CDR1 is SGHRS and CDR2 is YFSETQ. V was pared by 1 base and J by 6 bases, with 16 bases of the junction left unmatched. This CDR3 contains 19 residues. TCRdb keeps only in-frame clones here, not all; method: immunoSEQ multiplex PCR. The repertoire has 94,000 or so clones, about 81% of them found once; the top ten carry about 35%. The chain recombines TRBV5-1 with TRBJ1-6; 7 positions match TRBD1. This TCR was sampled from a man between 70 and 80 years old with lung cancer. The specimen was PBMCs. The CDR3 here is CASSLQGQFTARPNSPLHF. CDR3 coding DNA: TGCGCCAGCAGCTTGCAGGGACAGTTCACCGCGCGGCCTAATTCACCCCTCCACTTT.